The 21 T cell receptor beta chains below come from one sample, sequenced in a study of regulatory T cells in long-lasting Graves disease. Investigators prepared the TCR beta libraries by applying iRepertoire HTBI primers and Arm-PCR of CDR3 regions. TCRdb used MiXCR to reprocess the multiplex PCR reads, holding one entry per CDR3 protein. The data contain some 250,000 distinct CDR3 sequences, 18% of them singletons. Time point of the sample: newly diagnosed GD, antithyroid drugs for less than 3 months. PBMCs provided the RNA from which the TCR library was made. These data were also filed under a second study, of T cells in Graves' hyperthyroidism and ophthalmopathy.

Specimen: peripheral blood mononuclear cells (PBMCs), collected at new diagnosis, from a patient treated with antithyroid drugs. Receptors originate from a woman younger than 45 with Graves disease.

The sample holds many counts of this clonotype. The chain recombines TRBV6-1 with TRBJ1-2, with D possibly matching TRBD1 (6 bases). This CDR3 has 12 amino acids. Germline-derived CDR1 and CDR2 are MNHNS and SASEGT. The V end lost 7 bases, the J end lost 3 bases, and 9 bases lay between the germline ends. CDR3 region: CASNPGDYGYTF. DNA of the CDR3: TGTGCCAGCAACCCAGGGGACTATGGCTACACCTTC.

This clonotype was observed many times. The V and J genes are TRBV5-6 and TRBJ2-4; TRBD2 might be the D (6 bases). The V end was cut by 1 base, the J end by 8 bases, with 13 bases between. This CDR3 spans 14 amino acids. Germline values: CDR1 SGHDT, CDR2 YYEEEE. This chain's CDR3 is CASSLLAGRDIQYF. DNA of the CDR3: TGTGCCAGCAGCTTGCTGGCGGGGAGAGACATTCAGTACTTC. Based on the CDR3 plus reference TRBV5-6 and TRBJ2-4, the full variable domain is DAGVTQSPTHLIKTRGQQVTLRCSPKSGHDTVSWYQQALGQGPQFIFQYYEEEERQRGNFPDRFSGHQFPNYSSELNVNALLLGDSALYLCASSLLAGRDIQYFGAGTRLSVL.

In this sample, this clonotype turned up many times. The chain links TRBV12-3 or TRBV12-4 to TRBJ1-1, with a tentative D call TRBD1 (5 bases). This CDR3 contains 17 residues. Trimming stripped 6 bases from V and 6 bases from J, with 26 bases between. In DNA form, the CDR3 reads TGTGCCAGCAGCCGATTGCCCCCAGGGCCCCAGGGATCTGAAGCTTTCTTT. Its protein is CASSRLPPGPQGSEAFF.

In this sample, this clonotype turned up many times. The V gene is TRBV2, the J gene TRBJ1-3; a weak D match, TRBD1 (6 bases). The germline gives CDR1 SNHLY, CDR2 FYNNEI. V lost 8 bases and J lost 0, with 11 bases in between. This CDR3 comprises 14 residues. The CDR3 loop reads CASRTEPSGNTIYF. For the CDR3, the DNA is TGTGCCAGCCGGACAGAGCCCTCTGGAAACACCATATATTTT.

This clonotype was picked up many times. V gene TRBV7-9 combines with J gene TRBJ1-2; a possible D gene is TRBD1 (5 bases). The V gene lost 6 bases and the J gene lost 4 bases, with 6 bases spanning the gap. Germline-derived CDR1 and CDR2 are SEHNR and FQNEAQ (reference sequence). CDR3 length: 11 amino acids. The CDR3 sequence: CASSQGYGYTF. CDR3 in DNA: TGTGCCAGCAGTCAGGGCTATGGCTACACCTTC.

This clonotype was counted many times. A read error may be the cause here, since a much bigger clone is one base away. V gene TRBV12-3 or TRBV12-4 combines with J gene TRBJ1-5; D gene unclear. Trimming took 5 bases from V and 7 from J, leaving 15 bases between them. The CDR3 covers 14 residues. In DNA form, the CDR3 reads TGTGCCAGCAGTGCAACCGACGGTCCCCAGCCCCAGCATTTT. Translating gives CASSATDGPQPQHF.

Details on this clonotype: Given a far larger clone just one base away, this is likely a sequencing read error. The chain employs TRBV2 and TRBJ2-1, with D possibly matching TRBD2 (6 bases). This CDR3 spans 15 amino acids. Between the trimmed V and J ends, which lost 1 base and 10 bases, there was a span of 17 bases. Germline values: CDR1 SNHLY, CDR2 FYNNEI. The CDR3 DNA reads as TGTGCCAGCAGTGAAGGTCGGGGGACGTCCTACGAGCAGTTCTTC. Translating gives CASSEGRGTSYEQFF.

As to this clonotype: A far bigger clonotype differs at one base, so this is likely a read error. This chain links TRBV11-2 with TRBJ2-1; D remains ambiguous. Germline V gene lookup returns CDR1 SGHAT and CDR2 FQNNGV. CDR3 length equals 14 residues. The CDR3 spells CASSPPNSFNEQLF. CDR3 bases: TGTGCCAGCTCCCCCCCCAACAGCTTCAATGAGCAGCTCTTC.

This clonotype was seen at least ten times. This chain connects TRBV6-1 to TRBJ1-2, with TRBD1 matching over 10 bases. The CDR3 is made up of 15 amino acids. The germline gives CDR1 MNHNS, CDR2 SASEGT. V dropped 5 bases and J dropped 4; count of bases not matched to a gene: 7. The CDR3 sequence: CASSNGQGDLYGYTF. In DNA, the CDR3 is TGTGCCAGCAGTAATGGACAGGGGGACCTCTATGGCTACACCTTC.

This clonotype was seen only a few times. CDR3 DNA sequence: TGTGCCAGCAGCTCCCCGGAGTCCTACTATGGCTACACCTTC. As protein: CASSSPESYYGYTF. V is TRBV5-6 and J is TRBJ1-2, with unresolved D. Per germline, CDR1 SGHDT and CDR2 YYEEEE. The ends were cut back, 3 bases at V and 3 bases at J, with 12 bases in the middle. CDR3 length: 14 residues. Drawing the rest from reference TRBV5-6 and TRBJ1-2, the complete variable domain is DAGVTQSPTHLIKTRGQQVTLRCSPKSGHDTVSWYQQALGQGPQFIFQYYEEEERQRGNFPDRFSGHQFPNYSSELNVNALLLGDSALYLCASSSPESYYGYTFGSGTRLTVV.

The sample holds a few counts of this clonotype. The V gene is TRBV5-1, the J gene TRBJ2-5; D could derive from TRBD1 or TRBD2 (5 bases each). The CDR3 has 13 amino acids. The V gene's germline CDR1 is SGHRS and CDR2 YFSETQ. V lost 4 bases, J lost 4 bases, and 11 bases lay in between. CDR3 loop: CASSPGPGETQYF. CDR3 in DNA: TGCGCCAGCAGCCCGGGGCCAGGAGAGACCCAGTACTTC.

This clonotype has a handful of counts. The chain recombines TRBV10-3 with TRBJ2-7; TRBD1 aligns across 10 bases. The CDR3 contains 12 residues. The V gene end was trimmed by 8 bases and the J gene end by 5 bases; junction bases not matched to a gene: 3. Per the germline V gene, CDR1 is ENHRY and CDR2 is SYGVKD. CDR3 DNA: TGTGCCATCCGGGACAGGGGAAACGAGCAGTACTTC. As protein: CAIRDRGNEQYF.

At least ten counts were recorded for this clonotype. V is TRBV2 and J is TRBJ2-7, with D possibly being TRBD1 or TRBD2 (6 bases each). V was clipped by 3 bases and J by 3 bases, with 9 bases between them. This CDR3 contains 13 residues. Germline V lookup: CDR1 SNHLY, CDR2 FYNNEI. CDR3 loop: CASSDRGGYEQYF. The CDR3 DNA is TGTGCCAGCAGTGACAGGGGAGGCTACGAGCAGTACTTC.

This clonotype occurred many times. The CDR3 loop is CASSYSGTPGDQYF. CDR3 DNA: TGTGCCAGCAGTTACTCGGGGACCCCGGGAGACCAGTACTTC. The chain is built from TRBV6-2 or TRBV6-3 and TRBJ2-5; D might be TRBD2 (6 bases). The CDR3 sequence is 14 residues long. V gave up 0 bases and J gave up 10 bases, with 15 bases separating them. CDR1 is MNHEY, CDR2 SVGEGT, per germline.

This clonotype was counted many times. V usage is TRBV7-9 and J usage is TRBJ1-1, with D perhaps matching TRBD1 (6 bases). Germline CDR1 SEHNR, CDR2 FQNEAQ (reference sequence). There are 14 residues in the CDR3. V shed 5 bases and J shed 7 bases, with 17 bases lying between them. Here the CDR3 DNA reads TGTGCCAGCAGCCTCGCTAGGGGGGTGGGTGAAGCTTTCTTT. This gives the protein CASSLARGVGEAFF.

Many counts were recorded for this clonotype. The chain is built from TRBV12-3 or TRBV12-4 and TRBJ1-2; 7 nucleotides line up with TRBD1. Trimming cost V 3 bases and J 7 bases; bases outside gene matches: 8. The CDR3 is 14 amino acids. The DNA of the CDR3 is TGTGCCAGCAGTTTTGGGGACAGTGCTATTGGCTACACCTTC. Protein product: CASSFGDSAIGYTF.

Ten or more counts support this clonotype. This chain connects TRBV6-1 to TRBJ1-2, with no clear D. This CDR3 is 15 amino acids long. The V gene's germline CDR1 is MNHNS and CDR2 SASEGT. The V gene lost 2 bases and the J gene lost 7 bases, with 17 bases spanning the gap. CDR3: CASSESSTLGSGYTF. The CDR3 bases are TGTGCCAGCAGTGAATCCTCGACCCTGGGGTCTGGCTACACCTTC.

This clonotype was found many times. The gene calls are TRBV20-1 and TRBJ2-7; D is possibly TRBD2 (7 bases). The CDR3 contains 14 residues. CDR1 and CDR2 (germline): DFQATT, SNEGSKA (reference sequence). Trimming took off 7 bases at V and 2 bases at J, with 18 bases between the two ends. DNA for the CDR3: TGCAGTGTTGACCCGGGGGGCTCTGCCTACGAGCAGTACTTC. It yields the protein CSVDPGGSAYEQYF.

In this sample, this clonotype turned up many times. V is TRBV20-1 and J is TRBJ2-7, with 9 bases aligning to TRBD1. The CDR3 contains 13 residues. In germline, CDR1 is DFQATT, CDR2 SNEGSKA (reference sequence). V lost 6 bases to trimming and J lost 6 bases; unmatched junction nucleotides: 9. CDR3 sequence: CSANRDRAGEQYF. The CDR3 nucleotides are TGCAGTGCCAACCGGGACAGGGCAGGCGAGCAGTACTTC.

This rearrangement joins TRBV6-1 to TRBJ1-4, with D possibly being TRBD1 (5 bases). The CDR3 totals 16 residues. The V and J ends lost 6 bases and 8 bases respectively, with 22 bases between them. Germline V CDR1 and CDR2: MNHNS, SASEGT. The CDR3 loop is CASRRNPGRREEKLFF. CDR3 DNA: TGTGCCAGCAGACGGAACCCGGGACGCCGGGAGGAAAAACTGTTTTTT.

The chain employs TRBV5-1 and TRBJ1-1, with a possible D match to TRBD1 (5 bases). The CDR3 is made up of 15 amino acids. Trimming left V 3 bases short and J 2 bases short, with 14 bases between. CDR1 and CDR2 from the germline V gene are SGHRS and YFSETQ. CDR3 bases: TGCGCCAGCAGCTCAACGGACATCGGCAACACTGAAGCTTTCTTT. It translates to CASSSTDIGNTEAFF.